The 20 T cell receptor beta chains listed next were all sequenced from one sample in a study of T cells after posttransplantation cyclophosphamide. Treatment was busulfan-fludarabine conditioning, a marrow graft, and cyclophosphamide on days +3 and +4. TCRdb's copy holds only in-frame clones and misses some; the assay was immunoSEQ multiplex PCR. Sampling found about 7,700 clones, none seen once. The source material was PBMCs, sampled 94 days after allogeneic stem cell transplant with posttransplant cyclophosphamide. These receptors were taken from a female patient over 55 who received an allogeneic stem cell transplant from an unrelated donor, was CMV-positive, and had acute GVHD only. The T cells may come from the graft donor.

The table lists this clone with many counts. J is TRBJ2-5 and V is TRBV7-2; D gene ambiguous. The V gene lost 5 bases and the J gene lost 2 bases, with 3 bases spanning the gap. Germline V CDR1 and CDR2: SGHTA, FQGNSA. The CDR3 spans 11 residues. CDR3: CASSPQETQYF. The CDR3 nucleotides are TGTGCCAGCAGCCCTCAAGAGACCCAGTACTTC.

Ten or more counts support this clone. This chain links TRBV6-1 with TRBJ2-7; a weak D match, TRBD1 (5 bases). Germline loops: CDR1 MNHNS, CDR2 SASEGT. The CDR3 consists of 10 residues. Trimming shortened V by 6 bases and J by 5 bases, and 5 bases separated the two germline ends. CDR3 loop: CASRGHEQYF. In DNA, the CDR3 is TGTGCCAGCAGGGGGCACGAGCAGTACTTC.

This clone was counted many times. The chain uses TRBV6-5 and TRBJ2-7, with TRBD1 matching 9 bases. Germline CDR1 and CDR2: MNHEY and SVGAGI. The CDR3 totals 13 residues. The V and J ends lost 6 bases and 4 bases, in that order; junction bases with no gene match: 4. The CDR3 region has the DNA TGTGCCAGCAGCCACAGGGGGCAGTACGAGCAGTACTTC. This translates into CASSHRGQYEQYF.

This clone was seen ten or more times. V gene TRBV5-1 combines with J gene TRBJ2-7; TRBD2 agrees at 14 bases. The CDR3 sequence is 18 residues long. V dropped 5 bases and J dropped 2; count of bases not matched to a gene: 12. Germline V gene data show CDR1 as SGHRS and CDR2 as YFSETQ. This CDR3 is CASSSGTSGRFSTYEQYF. The CDR3 nucleotides read TGCGCCAGCAGTTCCGGGACTAGCGGGAGATTTAGCACCTACGAGCAGTACTTC.

This clone has just a few counts. The CDR3 sequence: CSVGQGEGTGELFF. CDR3 DNA sequence: TGCAGCGTTGGACAGGGTGAAGGCACCGGGGAGCTGTTTTTT. This chain connects TRBV29-1 to TRBJ2-2, with 7 bases lining up with TRBD1. V was clipped by 4 bases and J by 4 bases; unmatched bases: 6. The CDR3 has 14 residues. CDR1 and CDR2 (germline): SQVTM, ANQGSEA.

This clone was detected many times. This rearrangement joins TRBV6-2 or TRBV6-3 to TRBJ2-2; no reliable D call. V was trimmed by 5 bases and J by 2 bases, leaving 6 bases between them. CDR1 and CDR2 from the germline V gene are MNHEY and SVGEGT. The CDR3 has 13 residues. CDR3: CASSPINTGELFF. In nucleotides, the CDR3 is TGTGCCAGCAGTCCTATAAACACCGGGGAGCTGTTTTTT.

The table lists this clone with many counts. The chain carries TRBV23-1 and TRBJ2-7; TRBD1 matches 10 bases. TRBV23-1 is annotated as an ORF whose role is uncertain. The CDR3 has 16 residues. Losses at the gene ends were 2 bases for V and 3 bases for J; bases not matched to a gene: 7. The DNA of the CDR3 is TGCGCCAGCAGTCAAGAATCCCGGGACAGGGGCTACGAGCAGTACTTC. It yields the protein CASSQESRDRGYEQYF.

This clone is termed medium-sized. The V and J genes are TRBV5-4 and TRBJ2-7; 7 bases fit TRBD1. This CDR3 contains 14 residues. V gave up 2 bases and J gave up 5 bases; unmatched junction bases: 7. Looked up from germline, CDR1 is SGHNT and CDR2 is YYREEE (reference sequence). Here the CDR3 DNA reads TGTGCCAGCAGCTTCGGGACAGCCGGCAACGAGCAGTACTTC. It translates to CASSFGTAGNEQYF.

This clone occurred many times. This sequence joins TRBV15 and TRBJ2-1, with a tentative D call TRBD1 (6 bases). V was shortened by 4 bases and J by 5 bases, with 12 bases between the two germline ends. The CDR3 extends over 14 amino acids. Per the germline V gene, CDR1 is LNHNV and CDR2 is YYDKDF (reference sequence). The CDR3 region is CATSNSGQDNEQFF. CDR3 nucleotides: TGTGCCACCAGCAATTCGGGACAAGACAATGAGCAGTTCTTC. The full variable domain, in which reference TRBV15 and TRBJ2-1 provide the parts outside the CDR3, is DAMVIQNPRYQVTQFGKPVTLSCSQTLNHNVMYWYQQKSSQAPKLLFHYYDKDFNNEADTPDNFQSRRPNTSFCFLDIRSPGLGDTAMYLCATSNSGQDNEQFFGPGTRLTVL.

This clone was counted ten times or more. J is TRBJ1-1 and V is TRBV7-3; 7 bases match TRBD1. Trimming took 1 base from V and 6 from J; bases not matched to a gene: 8. This CDR3 has 15 residues. The germline V gene encodes CDR1 SGHTA and CDR2 FQGTGA. The CDR3 loop reads CASSLRQGGEPEAFF. DNA for the CDR3: TGTGCCAGCAGCTTAAGACAGGGTGGTGAACCTGAAGCTTTCTTT. The full variable domain, its missing parts supplied by reference TRBV7-3 and TRBJ1-1, is GAGVSQTPSNKVTEKGKYVELRCDPISGHTALYWYRQSLGQGPEFLIYFQGTGAADDSGLPNDRFFAVRPEGSVSTLKIQRTERGDSAVYLCASSLRQGGEPEAFFGQGTRLTVV.

This clone was seen repeatedly, ten times or more. The DNA of the CDR3 is TGTGCCAGCATCCCCCAGGGGAGCAATCAGCCCCAGCATTTT. It yields the protein CASIPQGSNQPQHF. The V gene is TRBV28, the J gene TRBJ1-5, with D perhaps TRBD1 (6 bases). Trimming pared 7 bases from V and 1 base from J, leaving 11 bases between. The CDR3 consists of 14 residues. Germline V lookup: CDR1 MDHEN, CDR2 SYDVKM.

At least ten counts were recorded for this clone. The rearrangement uses TRBV2 and TRBJ1-5; a weak D match, TRBD1 (5 bases). The CDR3 runs to 18 residues. Trimming removed 1 base at V and 3 bases at J, with 19 bases between. Germline assignment: CDR1 SNHLY and CDR2 FYNNEI. CDR3: CASSEEGPLTGVNQPQHF. Here the CDR3 DNA reads TGTGCCAGCAGTGAAGAGGGTCCCCTCACGGGGGTCAATCAGCCCCAGCATTTT.

This clone occurred many times. V and J are TRBV7-9 and TRBJ1-1; the D gene is possibly TRBD1 (6 bases). Germline V gene lookup returns CDR1 SEHNR and CDR2 FQNEAQ (reference sequence). V was clipped by 11 bases and J by 0 bases, with 16 bases between them. This CDR3 spans 14 amino acids. The CDR3 DNA follows: TGTGCCTGCAAGGCAGGGGAGGTGAACACTGAAGCTTTCTTT. It codes for CACKAGEVNTEAFF.

This clone appeared many times. The V call is TRBV12-3 or TRBV12-4, the J call TRBJ1-2; 11 nucleotides align to TRBD1. The V and J ends lost 4 bases and 0 bases, in that order; junction bases with no gene match: 4. The CDR3 length is 16 residues. The CDR3 is CASSSGQGAANYGYTF. CDR3 nucleotide sequence: TGTGCCAGCAGTTCCGGACAGGGGGCAGCTAACTATGGCTACACCTTC.

Only a few counts were recorded for this clone. The chain couples TRBV9 to TRBJ2-5; 15 bases line up with TRBD2. The CDR3 has 16 residues. Trimming took 3 bases from V and 5 from J; bases not matched to a gene: 5. The germline V gene has CDR1 SGDLS and CDR2 YYNGEE. The CDR3 sequence: CASSAGLAGGMETQYF. CDR3 nucleotides: TGTGCCAGCAGCGCGGGACTAGCGGGGGGAATGGAGACCCAGTACTTC. Based on the CDR3 plus reference TRBV9 and TRBJ2-5, the full variable domain is DSGVTQTPKHLITATGQRVTLRCSPRSGDLSVYWYQQSLDQGLQFLIQYYNGEERAKGNILERFSAQQFPDLHSELNLSSLELGDSALYFCASSAGLAGGMETQYFGPGTRLLVL.

This clone was picked up many times. This chain connects TRBV27 to TRBJ2-1; 14 nucleotides align to TRBD2. The CDR3 spans 15 residues. Germline loops: CDR1 MNHEY, CDR2 SMNVEV (reference sequence). V shed 5 bases, J shed 6 bases, and the junction held 3 bases outside the gene matches. This CDR3 reads CASSPGTSGSNEQFF. In DNA form, the CDR3 reads TGTGCCAGCAGTCCCGGGACTAGCGGGAGCAATGAGCAGTTCTTC.

This clone was counted ten times or more. J is TRBJ2-6 and V is TRBV27; D call uncertain. V lost 3 bases to trimming and J lost 10 bases, with 10 bases between them. Germline values: CDR1 MNHEY, CDR2 SMNVEV (reference sequence). The CDR3 consists of 13 residues. The CDR3 DNA is TGTGCCAGCAGTTTTAGACAAAATAACGTCCTGACTTTC. Translating it yields CASSFRQNNVLTF.

This clone appeared many times. The V and J genes are TRBV7-6 and TRBJ2-7; TRBD1 is a possible D gene (5 bases). Germline CDR1 reads SGHVS; CDR2 reads FNYEAQ. The V end lost 3 bases, the J end lost 4 bases, and 7 bases lay between the germline ends. The CDR3 runs 12 residues. This CDR3 reads CASSLDNYEQYF. CDR3 in DNA: TGTGCCAGCAGCTTGGACAATTACGAGCAGTACTTC.

This clone was counted ten times or more. The rearrangement links TRBV6-2 or TRBV6-3 to TRBJ2-1; TRBD2 agrees at 14 bases. Germline V gene data show CDR1 as MNHEY and CDR2 as SVGEGT. Germline trimming cut 5 bases from V and 2 bases from J; bases unmatched to any gene: 2. The CDR3 is 16 amino acids. CDR3 region: CASSGGLAGAYNEQFF. DNA for the CDR3: TGTGCCAGCAGTGGGGGACTAGCGGGAGCCTACAATGAGCAGTTCTTC.

This clone has ten or more counts. The chain joins TRBV2 to TRBJ2-1; the match to TRBD1 covers 7 bases. V lost 11 bases and J lost 10; bases outside the gene matches: 17. The germline gives CDR1 SNHLY, CDR2 FYNNEI. The CDR3 consists of 14 residues. The CDR3 is CASLGTVGRGEQFF. The CDR3 region has the DNA TGTGCCTCCCTAGGGACAGTCGGTAGGGGGGAGCAGTTCTTC.